This T cell receptor beta chain was sequenced in a study of shared clonotypes between healthy human individuals (TCRdb year 2020). Regarding the complete study: Three men and two women, aged 18 to 49 years, made up the cohort. To estimate repertoire size and how much clonotype sharing occurs between individuals, the study deeply sequenced the blood TCR repertoires of several healthy adults. For each donor, three plates each were used for CD4 naive and CD4 memory, two plates were used for CD8 naive, and one plate was used for CD8 memory. Between about 0.9 and 9 billion PBMCs per donor were obtained by leukapheresis. To increase sequencing depth and limit assay-specific biases, different laboratories used diverse techniques to prepare libraries and sequence TCR repertoires. The paper's findings and limits, for the study overall: Pairwise subsampling led to the expectation that sequencing depth would affect the degree of clonotype sharing among donors. Compared with non-shared clonotypes, clonotypes shared by all four sorted-subset donors had higher generation probabilities. Sampling was restricted to blood, and TCR repertoires in tissues likely differ from the TCR repertoires found in blood. Rarefaction of sorted-subset datasets indicated incomplete sequencing despite the large sequencing depth. Larger estimated clonotype richness was generally found for naive subsets than for memory subsets. Because the study included only a small number of donors, the genetic and exposure-history diversity represented was limited. Sharing across a few donors was observed for about 4.8% of naive CD4, less than 4% of naive CD8, 2% to 2.5% of memory CD4, and roughly 0.43% of memory CD8 clonotypes.

Using the deep immunoSEQ assay, TCR CDR3 regions were amplified from genomic DNA by multiplex PCR. Extracted genomic DNA from each cell subset was spread evenly across all wells of several immunoSEQ 96-well plates, with each plate serving as a replicate. For sorted subsets, roughly 200 ng genomic DNA, equal to about 30,000 T cell genomes, was loaded into each replicate PCR. The purified libraries were quantified using a Qubit 3.0 fluorometer, sized with a Bioanalyzer 2100, and then quantified again using the KAPA Library Quantification kit. Every immunoSEQ 96-well plate was sequenced on a dedicated single-read 150-cycle Illumina NextSeq 550 flow cell. Per the authors' processing: Because the immunoSEQ output held only junctional sequences and lacked quality scores, the filtering could not match the filtering applied to full-length reads. Sequences were annotated with PyIR, a Python wrapper for IgBLAST v1.9, and V/J genes and CDR3 were assigned using IMGT germline references. Reads were filtered out if the reads had weak V/J assignments (E-value above 1e-6), no CDR3, stop codons, out-of-frame junctions, or ambiguous translated residues. V3J clonotypes were defined as sequences sharing the same inferred V gene, J gene, and CDR3 amino acid sequence. Percentage overlap between repertoires was calculated by dividing the number of shared unique clonotypes by the size of the smaller repertoire. Repertoire richness was assessed with RTK rarefaction, the Chao1 estimator, and Recon v2.1 estimates of unobserved clonotypes. OLGA was used to compute generation probabilities for all TCRbeta clonotypes that the gDNA method yielded from a few donors. As stored in TCRdb, this immuneACCESS dataset retains in-frame rearrangements with V and J assigned. A fraction of the clones does not appear; measured against another copy, unresolved V genes explain less than half of the discrepancy, and the remainder lacks a known reason. V and J calls and clone size follow that table, whereas D and trimming were derived from the DNA. In this sample the table shows around 2.1 million clones, approximately 96% of which occur a single time. The ten largest clones represent less than 0.15% of the sample.

Healthy HIV-negative adults with no recently reported acute infections or vaccinations were included as donors. Every donor was a Caucasian adult residing in Nashville, Tennessee, USA. CD4+ T cells were enriched by magnetic negative selection; naive cells were then positively selected on CD45RA, and the negative fraction formed the memory subset. Blood was collected by leukapheresis, and PBMCs were isolated by Ficoll-Histopaque density gradient centrifugation and then cryopreserved in liquid nitrogen vapor phase. Purity and quantity of every magnetically sorted T cell population were checked by analytical flow cytometry. From each sorted fraction, genomic DNA was isolated and quantified by UV absorbance on a Nanodrop 2000c. This clone was observed once. Its antigen has not been determined. The sample holds no much larger clone one base away, and base qualities are not on file. The same CDR3 also results from other DNA sequences found in this sample.

The CDR3 holds 15 amino acids from the cysteine to the phenylalanine. The kept DNA is CDR3 alone, 45 bases in frame from the first base. CDR1 and CDR2 are read off the germline V gene as KGHSH and LQKENI. V trim: 3 bases; J trim: 7 bases; unmatched bases: 4. Sequenced sample: naive CD4+ T cells sorted from blood. The cell subset or site label, as the study defines it: CD45RA+ positively selected. This sequence was found in a man aged 18 to 29 in good health. This chain joins TRBV18 to TRBJ1-6, and 9 junctional nucleotides match TRBD1. The CDR3 reads CASSPGDRANSPLHF. The DNA is as follows: TGTGCCAGCTCACCCGGGGACAGGGCCAATTCACCCCTCCACTTT.